This TCR beta chain is drawn from a study of blood T cell repertoires in COVID-19. Background on the study: Sites across the United States, Italy and Spain contributed samples from acute and convalescent COVID-19.

V shed 4 bases and J 8 bases; nucleotides not matched to a gene: 7. From germline, CDR1 is KGHDR and CDR2 SFDVKD. The CDR3 sequence is 15 residues long. TCRdb's copy holds only in-frame clones and misses some; the assay was immunoSEQ multiplex PCR. The data show about 83,000 clones, 75% to 90% seen once. This chain connects TRBV24-1 to TRBJ1-2; 12 nucleotides line up with TRBD1. Sequenced: peripheral blood. This clonotype originated in a woman aged 45-59 years with active or convalescent COVID-19. The CDR3 DNA reads TGTGCCACCAGTGACCCGGGACAGGGGGCTCTAGGCTACACCTTC. This encodes CATSDPGQGALGYTF.